The next 23 T cell receptor beta chains were all read from a single sample in a study of T cell repertoires in cytomegalovirus infection. TCRdb reprocessed the reads via MiXCR and lists one record per CDR3 protein. The sample yields a few hundred thousand distinct CDR3 sequences, 15% to 20% seen once. What was sequenced was PBMCs. These receptor sequences come from a human donor in good health (CMV status not recorded). Some clones in this sample may be carry-over from other donors' samples.

In its sample, this clonotype was seen a few times. The rearrangement links TRBV12-3 or TRBV12-4 to TRBJ1-2; D unresolved. V was shortened by 6 bases and J by 8 bases, with 10 bases between the two germline ends. The CDR3 contains 11 residues. CDR3 coding DNA: TGTGCCAGCAGCTATAGAAAGGGCTACACCTTC. This sequence encodes CASSYRKGYTF.

Note on this clonotype: A read error may produce the germline difference seen at one junction end. The gene calls are TRBV19 and TRBJ2-1; the D gene could be TRBD1 or TRBD2 (5 bases each). Germline V gives CDR1 LNHDA, CDR2 SQIVND (reference sequence). The CDR3 covers 13 residues. CDR3 loop: CASSGASYDEQFF. CDR3 DNA sequence: TGTGCCAGTAGTGGGGCTAGCTACGATGAGCAGTTCTTC.

This chain uses TRBV9 with TRBJ2-1, with D tentatively TRBD2 (5 bases). The CDR3 covers 17 residues. The germline gives CDR1 SGDLS, CDR2 YYNGEE. V gave up 2 bases and J gave up 0 bases, with 15 bases separating them. CDR3 sequence reads: CASSVSEGLLSYNEQFF. The CDR3 nucleotides read TGTGCCAGCAGCGTCTCCGAGGGCCTACTCTCCTACAATGAGCAGTTCTTC.

The chain couples TRBV12-3 or TRBV12-4 to TRBJ2-4, with a weak D call TRBD1 (5 bases). This CDR3 is 16 amino acids long. V lost 5 bases and J lost 0, with 14 bases in between. The CDR3 nucleotides are TGTGCCAGCAGTCTCCAGGGTGCTCTAGCCAAAAACATTCAGTACTTC. Amino acid sequence: CASSLQGALAKNIQYF.

The chain uses TRBV7-2 and TRBJ2-5; a possible D gene is TRBD2 (7 bases). Germline CDR1 SGHTA, CDR2 FQGNSA. Trimming pared 4 bases from V and 5 bases from J, leaving 17 bases between. This CDR3 region has 15 residues. CDR3 nucleotide sequence: TGTGCCAGCAGCTCAGTAGGGGGGGGTGGGGAGACCCAGTACTTC. Translated, it gives CASSSVGGGGETQYF.

This clonotype showed up just a few times. V usage is TRBV10-2 and J usage is TRBJ2-1; D is ambiguous. The CDR3 is 13 residues long. Germline CDR1 reads WSHSY; CDR2 reads SAAADI. V lost 3 bases, J lost 7 bases, and 10 bases lay in between. CDR3 loop: CASSDSYVNEQFF. The CDR3 DNA reads TGCGCCAGCAGTGATTCGTATGTTAATGAGCAGTTCTTC.

This clonotype has at least ten counts. The chain has TRBV10-3 and TRBJ2-3; D call uncertain. V was trimmed by 11 bases and J by 0 bases, leaving 6 bases between them. CDR1 ENHRY and CDR2 SYGVKD come from the germline V gene. This CDR3 has 11 residues. In nucleotides, the CDR3 is TGTGCCGCTGGGAGCACAGATACGCAGTATTTT. It codes for CAAGSTDTQYF.

The chain recombines TRBV2 with TRBJ2-7, with a weak D call TRBD2 (6 bases). The CDR3 is 13 amino acids. Germline V gene sequence: CDR1 SNHLY, CDR2 FYNNEI. The ends were cut back, 7 bases at V and 0 bases at J, with 10 bases in the middle. The CDR3 loop reads CASTEEGSYEQYF. The DNA of the CDR3 is TGTGCCAGCACCGAGGAGGGCTCCTACGAGCAGTACTTC.

V gene TRBV5-4 combines with J gene TRBJ2-3, with D maybe TRBD1 (5 bases). The CDR3 is made up of 16 amino acids. V was clipped by 0 bases and J by 4 bases, with 15 bases between them. Germline values: CDR1 SGHNT, CDR2 YYREEE (reference sequence). CDR3 coding DNA: TGTGCCAGCAGCTTGGCCGCCAGGTGGGGCCCAGATACGCAGTATTTT. This encodes CASSLAARWGPDTQYF. Complete variable domain (other parts from reference TRBV5-4 and TRBJ2-3): ETGVTQSPTHLIKTRGQQVTLRCSSQSGHNTVSWYQQALGQGPQFIFQYYREEENGRGNFPPRFSGLQFPNYSSELNVNALELDDSALYLCASSLAARWGPDTQYFGPGTRLTVL.

The V call is TRBV27, the J call TRBJ1-6, with D hard to call. The CDR3 consists of 16 residues. V was pared by 6 bases and J by 0 bases, with 12 bases between. Germline CDR1 reads MNHEY; CDR2 reads SMNVEV (reference sequence). CDR3 protein: CASRRGAHSYNSPLHF. DNA for the CDR3: TGTGCCAGCAGACGCGGAGCCCACTCCTATAATTCACCCCTCCACTTT.

This rearrangement joins TRBV18 to TRBJ1-2; D not resolved. In germline, CDR1 is KGHSH, CDR2 LQKENI. This CDR3 comprises 15 residues. The V gene lost 3 bases and the J gene lost 8 bases, with 19 bases spanning the gap. The CDR3 bases are TGTGCCAGCTCACCCGACCAGCTTAGATTCGGGGGCTACACCTTC. Amino acid sequence: CASSPDQLRFGGYTF.

This clonotype was observed a few times. The chain uses TRBV12-3 or TRBV12-4 and TRBJ1-5, with 9 bases identical to TRBD1. This CDR3 spans 16 amino acids. Trimming took 1 base from V and 7 from J; bases not matched to a gene: 8. The CDR3 loop reads CASSLGGQGGGQPQHF. DNA of the CDR3: TGTGCCAGCAGTTTAGGGGGACAGGGAGGGGGGCAGCCCCAGCATTTT.

The V call is TRBV5-4, the J call TRBJ2-5; 7 bases align to TRBD2. The CDR3 length is 13 residues. Germline CDR1 is SGHNT and CDR2 is YYREEE (reference sequence). V was clipped by 4 bases and J by 3 bases; unmatched bases: 3. The CDR3, as DNA: TGTGCCAGCAGCACCGGGGGGAAAGAGACCCAGTACTTC. Translated: CASSTGGKETQYF.

This clonotype was seen repeatedly, ten times or more. The chain joins TRBV7-9 to TRBJ1-4; D unresolved. V was trimmed by 1 base and J by 6 bases, leaving 6 bases between them. The CDR3 is 13 amino acids. Per germline, CDR1 SEHNR and CDR2 FQNEAQ (reference sequence). In DNA, the CDR3 is TGTGCCAGCAGCTTAGTGGCAGATGAAAAACTGTTTTTT. This sequence encodes CASSLVADEKLFF. The variable domain in full, completed from reference TRBV7-9 and TRBJ1-4, reads DTGVSQNPRHKITKRGQNVTFRCDPISEHNRLYWYRQTLGQGPEFLTYFQNEAQLEKSRLLSDRFSAERPKGSFSTLEIQRTEQGDSAMYLCASSLVADEKLFFGSGTQLSVL.

The chain links TRBV4-1 to TRBJ2-1; 10 bases agree with TRBD2. Germline values: CDR1 MGHRA, CDR2 YSYEKL. The CDR3 has 16 amino acids. V lost 0 bases and J lost 7; bases outside the gene matches: 6. CDR3 nucleotide sequence: TGCGCCAGCAGCCAAGATCCGGGACTAGCGTCGAATGAGCAGTTCTTC. This encodes CASSQDPGLASNEQFF.

This clonotype was observed at least ten times. The gene calls are TRBV7-6 and TRBJ1-1; D unclear. CDR3 length equals 14 residues. CDR1 is SGHVS, CDR2 FNYEAQ, per germline. Trimming took off 5 bases at V and 4 bases at J, with 14 bases between the two ends. CDR3 DNA: TGTGCCAGCAGCCCCGGACCTTTTGGCACTGAAGCTTTCTTT. Its translation: CASSPGPFGTEAFF.

The chain couples TRBV30 to TRBJ1-1, with 8 positions matching TRBD1. The CDR3 sequence is 13 residues long. Germline CDR1 reads GTSNPN; CDR2 reads SVGIG (reference sequence). Trimming took 4 bases from V and 3 from J; bases not matched to a gene: 4. The CDR3 sequence is CAWMGQADTEAFF. Here the CDR3 DNA reads TGTGCCTGGATGGGACAGGCCGACACTGAAGCTTTCTTT.

The chain employs TRBV2 and TRBJ1-5, with D uncertain. Germline loops: CDR1 SNHLY, CDR2 FYNNEI. CDR3 size: 13 residues. Trimming cost V 6 bases and J 3 bases, with 9 bases left between them. CDR3 sequence reads: CASSGQFNQPQHF. The CDR3 DNA follows: TGTGCCAGCAGCGGGCAGTTCAATCAGCCCCAGCATTTT.

This rearrangement joins TRBV7-9 to TRBJ2-1, with 9 bases that match TRBD2. Germline V gene lookup returns CDR1 SEHNR and CDR2 FQNEAQ (reference sequence). V gave up 5 bases and J gave up 6 bases; unmatched junction bases: 17. The CDR3 loop spans 18 amino acids. The CDR3 is CASSLVISGRTRVNEQFF. Written as DNA, the CDR3 is TGTGCCAGCAGCCTCGTAATTAGCGGGAGAACGCGGGTCAATGAGCAGTTCTTC.

This clonotype showed up just a few times. V and J are TRBV6-1 and TRBJ1-1; a possible D gene is TRBD1 (5 bases). From germline, CDR1 is MNHNS and CDR2 SASEGT. Trimming cost V 6 bases and J 6 bases, with 14 bases left between them. CDR3 size: 13 residues. CDR3 sequence: CASRATGYPEAFF. The CDR3, as DNA: TGTGCCAGCAGGGCTACAGGTTATCCTGAAGCTTTCTTT.

This clonotype was observed many times. The chain is built from TRBV6-2 or TRBV6-3 and TRBJ2-1; weak D call: TRBD1 (5 bases). The CDR3 is made up of 16 amino acids. The germline V and J ends were trimmed by 0 bases and 9 bases, with 18 bases remaining between them. The V gene's germline CDR1 is MNHEY and CDR2 SVGEGT. CDR3 in amino acids: CASSYSYTGLPGEQFF. CDR3 DNA sequence: TGTGCCAGCAGTTACTCGTATACAGGCTTACCCGGTGAGCAGTTCTTC.

The chain carries TRBV20-1 and TRBJ2-3, with a possible D match to TRBD2 (5 bases). The length of the CDR3 is 15 residues. Germline V gene sequence: CDR1 DFQATT, CDR2 SNEGSKA (reference sequence). V dropped 0 bases and J dropped 1 base, with 11 bases sitting between them. CDR3 sequence (DNA): TGCAGTGCTAGAGATCGGGGATCCCGCACAGATACGCAGTATTTT. Translated: CSARDRGSRTDTQYF.

The chain carries TRBV29-1 and TRBJ2-1, with 9 nucleotides matching TRBD2. There are 13 residues in the CDR3. With V trimmed by 3 bases and J by 15 bases, 12 bases remained unmatched. Germline CDR1 is SQVTM and CDR2 is ANQGSEA. CDR3 sequence reads: CSVDRASGVTGFF. In DNA, the CDR3 is TGCAGCGTTGATAGAGCTAGCGGGGTCACCGGGTTCTTC.